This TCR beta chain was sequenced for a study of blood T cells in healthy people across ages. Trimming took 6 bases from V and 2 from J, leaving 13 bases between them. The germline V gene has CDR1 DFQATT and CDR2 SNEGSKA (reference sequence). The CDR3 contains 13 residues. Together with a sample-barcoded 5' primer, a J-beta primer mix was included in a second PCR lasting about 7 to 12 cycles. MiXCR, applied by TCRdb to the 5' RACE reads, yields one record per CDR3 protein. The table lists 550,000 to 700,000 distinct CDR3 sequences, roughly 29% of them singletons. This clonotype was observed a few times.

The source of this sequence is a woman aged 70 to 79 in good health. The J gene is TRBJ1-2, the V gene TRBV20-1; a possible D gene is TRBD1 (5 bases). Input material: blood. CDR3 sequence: CSALKRDNYGYTF. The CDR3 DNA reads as TGCAGTGCCCTTAAACGGGACAACTATGGCTACACCTTC.